Each of the 21 T cell receptor beta chains below was sequenced from the same sample in a study of blood T cell repertoires in COVID-19. This table comes from immunoSEQ multiplex PCR, and its TCRdb copy is limited to in-frame clones, with some not included. The data hold 250,000 to 300,000 clones, with roughly 79% observed a single time. Sequenced sample: peripheral blood. The origin of the receptors is a woman aged 55-70 years with active or convalescent COVID-19.

Only a few counts were recorded for this clone. The chain links TRBV7-9 to TRBJ1-6; 7 bases fit TRBD1. The ends lost 2 bases at V and 4 bases at J; junction bases unmatched: 11. The germline gives CDR1 SEHNR, CDR2 FQNEAQ (reference sequence). This CDR3 has 18 residues. The chain's CDR3 is CASSLTTGRTAYNSPLHF. CDR3 sequence (DNA): TGTGCCAGCAGCTTAACGACAGGGCGGACTGCGTATAATTCACCCCTCCACTTT.

The genes are TRBV6-5 and TRBJ2-2; 8 bases align to TRBD1. The germline gives CDR1 MNHEY, CDR2 SVGAGI. The CDR3 has 15 residues. The J segment lost 4 bases and the V segment lost 8 bases, leaving 9 bases of the junction unmatched. CDR3 region: CASELDRGGTGELFF. The CDR3 DNA follows: TGTGCCAGCGAACTAGACAGGGGAGGCACCGGGGAGCTGTTTTTT.

The table lists this clone with a few counts. The chain is built from TRBV12-3 or TRBV12-4 and TRBJ1-4, with D hard to call. V was trimmed by 6 bases and J by 7 bases, leaving 12 bases between them. The CDR3 covers 13 residues. CDR3 DNA sequence: TGTGCCAGCAGCGCGGGAGGGATTGAAAAACTGTTTTTT. Encoded protein: CASSAGGIEKLFF.

The rearrangement uses TRBV5-1 and TRBJ2-1; weak D call: TRBD1 (5 bases). From germline, CDR1 is SGHRS and CDR2 YFSETQ. Trimming pared 0 bases from V and 8 bases from J, leaving 15 bases between. The CDR3 covers 15 residues. CDR3 amino acids: CASSLEGSRVDEQFF. For the CDR3, the DNA is TGCGCCAGCAGCTTGGAGGGTAGCAGGGTGGATGAGCAGTTCTTC.

The CDR3 region is CASKWGAEQFF. The CDR3, as DNA: TGTGCCAGTAAATGGGGAGCTGAGCAGTTCTTC. This sequence joins TRBV19 and TRBJ2-1; weak D call: TRBD2 (5 bases). Germline V lookup: CDR1 LNHDA, CDR2 SQIVND (reference sequence). Trimming removed 7 bases from V and 9 bases from J, with 10 bases in between. CDR3 length: 11 amino acids.

CDR3 DNA: TGTGCCAGCAGATTCCTGGGCGAGCAGTTCTTC. This gives the protein CASRFLGEQFF. The rearrangement links TRBV27 to TRBJ2-1; D is unclear. The CDR3 is 11 amino acids. Germline V gene sequence: CDR1 MNHEY, CDR2 SMNVEV (reference sequence). V was shortened by 6 bases and J by 10 bases, with 10 bases between the two germline ends.

This clone was seen a single time. The chain couples TRBV5-6 to TRBJ1-2; possibly TRBD1 for D (5 bases). CDR1 is SGHDT and CDR2 is YYEEEE in the germline V gene. CDR3 length: 13 amino acids. V was trimmed by 2 bases and J by 4 bases, leaving 9 bases between them. The CDR3 loop reads CASSLGARYGYTF. For the CDR3, the DNA is TGTGCCAGCAGCTTAGGGGCTCGCTATGGCTACACCTTC. The full variable domain, rest sourced from reference TRBV5-6 and TRBJ1-2, is DAGVTQSPTHLIKTRGQQVTLRCSPKSGHDTVSWYQQALGQGPQFIFQYYEEEERQRGNFPDRFSGHQFPNYSSELNVNALLLGDSALYLCASSLGARYGYTFGSGTRLTVV.

This rearrangement joins TRBV6-1 to TRBJ1-5, with D perhaps TRBD1 (5 bases). V was pared by 6 bases and J by 9 bases, with 24 bases between. The CDR3 runs to 16 residues. Germline V CDR1 and CDR2: MNHNS, SASEGT. The CDR3 reads CASRESGLELDRPQHF. The DNA of the CDR3 is TGTGCCAGCAGAGAATCGGGACTTGAGCTGGATAGGCCCCAGCATTTT.

The chain links TRBV6-5 to TRBJ1-4; D unclear. The V end lost 0 bases, the J end lost 8 bases, and 16 bases lay between the germline ends. CDR3 size: 16 residues. The V gene's germline CDR1 is MNHEY and CDR2 SVGAGI. CDR3 in DNA: TGTGCCAGCAGTTACTCACTGGTCGGGGTGGGGGAAAAACTGTTTTTT. Translating gives CASSYSLVGVGEKLFF.

The sample holds a few counts of this clone. This chain joins TRBV11-2 and TRBJ2-3, with D uncertain. The V gene lost 3 bases and the J gene lost 2 bases, with 9 bases spanning the gap. The CDR3 is made up of 14 amino acids. Germline loops: CDR1 SGHAT, CDR2 FQNNGV. The CDR3 DNA is TGTGCCAGCAGCTTTAGTACAGACACAGATACGCAGTATTTT. Protein sequence: CASSFSTDTDTQYF.

The chain carries TRBV12-3 or TRBV12-4 and TRBJ1-1; the D gene is possibly TRBD1 (5 bases). The CDR3 covers 13 residues. Trimming removed 5 bases from V and 1 base from J, with 8 bases in between. The CDR3 DNA follows: TGTGCCAGCAGTCCGCAGGGGAACACTGAAGCTTTCTTT. Translation: CASSPQGNTEAFF.

V and J are TRBV18 and TRBJ2-3; D is possibly TRBD2 (6 bases). The CDR3 is made up of 14 amino acids. The ends were cut back, 6 bases at V and 1 base at J, with 11 bases in the middle. Germline values: CDR1 KGHSH, CDR2 LQKENI. The CDR3 coding sequence is TGTGCCAGCTCGCCCGGGACTCGCACAGATACGCAGTATTTT. This gives the protein CASSPGTRTDTQYF.

V and J are TRBV6-5 and TRBJ1-2; 8 bases fit TRBD1. In germline, CDR1 is MNHEY, CDR2 SVGAGI. V trimming: 4 bases; J trimming: 8 bases; junction bases outside the gene matches: 6. This CDR3 region has 13 residues. Here the CDR3 reads CASSFGQGGGYTF. The DNA for the CDR3 is TGTGCCAGCAGTTTCGGACAGGGAGGCGGCTACACCTTC.

The V call is TRBV11-2, the J call TRBJ2-7; tentatively, D is TRBD1 (7 bases). Germline V CDR1 and CDR2: SGHAT, FQNNGV. The V end lost 4 bases, the J end lost 7 bases, and 20 bases lay between the germline ends. The CDR3 length is 15 residues. DNA of the CDR3: TGTGCCAGCAGCTCCTTGACCAGGGGGAGGTGGGAGCAGTACTTC. This sequence encodes CASSSLTRGRWEQYF.

The chain recombines TRBV7-2 with TRBJ2-1, with 9 bases matching TRBD2. The CDR3 loop spans 15 amino acids. Germline assignment: CDR1 SGHTA and CDR2 FQGNSA. The V segment lost 2 bases and the J segment 8 bases; nucleotides outside the gene matches: 7. The CDR3 is CASSLLAGGQDEQFF. As DNA, the CDR3 is TGTGCCAGCAGCTTATTGGCGGGGGGGCAAGATGAGCAGTTCTTC.

This chain uses TRBV24-1 with TRBJ2-3; perhaps TRBD1 as D (6 bases). The CDR3 is made up of 15 amino acids. CDR1 is KGHDR, CDR2 SFDVKD, per germline. Trimming removed 2 bases from V and 5 bases from J, with 13 bases in between. For the CDR3, the DNA is TGTGCCACCAGTGATTCTGGGGGCGTAGGAGATACGCAGTATTTT. This encodes CATSDSGGVGDTQYF.

This chain connects TRBV7-9 to TRBJ2-5; the match to TRBD2 covers 8 bases. Germline V CDR1 and CDR2: SEHNR, FQNEAQ (reference sequence). The CDR3 is 16 residues long. The junction had 8 bases not matched to a gene; V was cut back by 4 bases and J by 1 base. The CDR3 here is CASSSRGSGTQETQYF. In nucleotides, the CDR3 is TGTGCCAGCAGCTCCCGGGGTAGCGGGACCCAAGAGACCCAGTACTTC.

This clone was observed a few times. This sequence joins TRBV24-1 and TRBJ2-1; a possible D gene is TRBD1 (5 bases). V lost 0 bases and J lost 9, with 8 bases in between. The CDR3 has 13 amino acids. Germline V gene lookup returns CDR1 KGHDR and CDR2 SFDVKD. The CDR3 DNA reads as TGTGCCACCAGTGATTTGTGGCAGGGTGAGCAGTTCTTC. Translating gives CATSDLWQGEQFF.

Here the CDR3 DNA reads TGTGCCAGCAGTGAAGCGACAGGGGGGATCTATGGCTACACCTTC. It translates to CASSEATGGIYGYTF. J is TRBJ1-2 and V is TRBV27; TRBD1 aligns across 9 bases. CDR1 and CDR2 from the germline V gene are MNHEY and SMNVEV (reference sequence). V was clipped by 5 bases and J by 4 bases; unmatched bases: 8. This CDR3 has 15 residues.

The chain carries TRBV5-1 and TRBJ1-6; D might be TRBD1 (5 bases). V gave up 0 bases and J gave up 9 bases, with 16 bases separating them. The germline CDR1 and CDR2 sequences are SGHRS and YFSETQ. CDR3 length: 16 residues. CDR3 bases: TGCGCCAGCAGCTTGGCCGGGCAGGATCAGGGTTCACCCCTCCACTTT. This gives the protein CASSLAGQDQGSPLHF.

This clone was seen only a few times. The genes are TRBV27 and TRBJ1-1, with a weak D call TRBD1 (5 bases). Germline lookup yields CDR1 MNHEY and CDR2 SMNVEV (reference sequence). This CDR3 is built from 13 residues. Trimming stripped 8 bases from V and 5 bases from J, with 15 bases between. DNA of the CDR3: TGTGCCAGCCGCCCAGGGCGTGGAACTGAAGCTTTCTTT. This gives the protein CASRPGRGTEAFF.